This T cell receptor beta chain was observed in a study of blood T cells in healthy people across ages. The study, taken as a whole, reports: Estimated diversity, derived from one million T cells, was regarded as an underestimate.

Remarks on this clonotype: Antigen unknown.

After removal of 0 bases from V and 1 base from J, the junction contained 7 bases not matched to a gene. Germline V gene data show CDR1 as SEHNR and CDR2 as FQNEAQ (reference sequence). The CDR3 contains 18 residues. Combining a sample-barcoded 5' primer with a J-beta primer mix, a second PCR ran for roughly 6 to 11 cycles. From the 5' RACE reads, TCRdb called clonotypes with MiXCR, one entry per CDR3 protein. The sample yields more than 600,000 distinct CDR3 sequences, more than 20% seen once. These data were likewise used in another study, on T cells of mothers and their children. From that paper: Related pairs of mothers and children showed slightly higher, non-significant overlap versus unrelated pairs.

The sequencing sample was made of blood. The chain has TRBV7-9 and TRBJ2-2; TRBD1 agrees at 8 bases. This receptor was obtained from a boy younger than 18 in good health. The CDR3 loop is CASSLALYRGKNTGELFF. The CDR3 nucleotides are TGTGCCAGCAGCTTAGCCCTTTACAGGGGGAAGAACACCGGGGAGCTGTTTTTT.